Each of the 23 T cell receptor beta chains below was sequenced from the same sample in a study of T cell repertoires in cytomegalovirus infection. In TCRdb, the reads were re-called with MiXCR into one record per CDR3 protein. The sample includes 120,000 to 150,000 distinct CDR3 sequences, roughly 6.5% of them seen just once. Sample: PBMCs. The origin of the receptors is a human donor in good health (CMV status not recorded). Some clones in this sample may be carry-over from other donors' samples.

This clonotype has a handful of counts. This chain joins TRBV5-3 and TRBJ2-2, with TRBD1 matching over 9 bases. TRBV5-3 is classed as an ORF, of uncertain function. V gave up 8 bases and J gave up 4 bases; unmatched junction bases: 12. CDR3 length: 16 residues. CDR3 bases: TGTGCCAGCAGCACGAAACAGGGGGCTCTCACCGGGGAGCTGTTTTTT. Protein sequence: CASSTKQGALTGELFF.

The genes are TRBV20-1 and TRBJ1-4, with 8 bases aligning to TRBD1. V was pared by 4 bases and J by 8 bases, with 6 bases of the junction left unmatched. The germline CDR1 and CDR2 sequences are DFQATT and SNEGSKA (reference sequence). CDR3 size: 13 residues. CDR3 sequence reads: CSATQGANEKLFF. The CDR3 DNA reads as TGCAGTGCTACCCAGGGGGCAAACGAAAAACTGTTTTTT.

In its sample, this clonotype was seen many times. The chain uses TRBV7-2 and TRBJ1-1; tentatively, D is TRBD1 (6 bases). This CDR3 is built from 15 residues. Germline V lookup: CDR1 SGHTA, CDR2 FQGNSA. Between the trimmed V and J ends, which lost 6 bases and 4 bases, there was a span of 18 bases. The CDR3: CASSSGGARTTEAFF. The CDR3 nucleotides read TGTGCCAGCAGTTCCGGGGGGGCCCGGACCACTGAAGCTTTCTTT.

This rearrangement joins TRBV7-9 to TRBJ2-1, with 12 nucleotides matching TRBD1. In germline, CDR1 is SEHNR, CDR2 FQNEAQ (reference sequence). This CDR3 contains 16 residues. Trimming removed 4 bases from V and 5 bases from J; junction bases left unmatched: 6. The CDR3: CASSSRDRGPDNEQFF. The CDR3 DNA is TGTGCCAGCAGCTCTCGGGACAGGGGGCCGGACAATGAGCAGTTCTTC. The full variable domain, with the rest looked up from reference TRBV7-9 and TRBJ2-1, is DTGVSQNPRHKITKRGQNVTFRCDPISEHNRLYWYRQTLGQGPEFLTYFQNEAQLEKSRLLSDRFSAERPKGSFSTLEIQRTEQGDSAMYLCASSSRDRGPDNEQFFGPGTRLTVL.

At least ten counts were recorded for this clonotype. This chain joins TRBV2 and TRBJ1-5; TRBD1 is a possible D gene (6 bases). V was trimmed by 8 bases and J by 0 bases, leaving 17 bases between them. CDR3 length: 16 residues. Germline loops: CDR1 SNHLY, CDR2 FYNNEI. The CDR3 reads CASGVKDSYSNQPQHF. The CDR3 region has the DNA TGTGCCAGCGGGGTGAAGGACAGTTATAGCAATCAGCCCCAGCATTTT.

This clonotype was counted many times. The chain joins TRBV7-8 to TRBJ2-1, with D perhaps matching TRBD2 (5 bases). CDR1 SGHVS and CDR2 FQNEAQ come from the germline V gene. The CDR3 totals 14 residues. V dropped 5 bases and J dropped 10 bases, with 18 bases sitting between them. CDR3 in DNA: TGTGCCAGCAGCCCCCGCAGGTTGGGGAGAGAGCAGTTCTTC. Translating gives CASSPRRLGREQFF.

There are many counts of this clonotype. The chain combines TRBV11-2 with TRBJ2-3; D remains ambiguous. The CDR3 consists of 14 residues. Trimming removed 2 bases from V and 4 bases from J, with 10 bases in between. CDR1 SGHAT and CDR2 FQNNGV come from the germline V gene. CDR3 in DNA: TGTGCCAGCAGCTTATTCAACGACGCAGATACGCAGTATTTT. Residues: CASSLFNDADTQYF.

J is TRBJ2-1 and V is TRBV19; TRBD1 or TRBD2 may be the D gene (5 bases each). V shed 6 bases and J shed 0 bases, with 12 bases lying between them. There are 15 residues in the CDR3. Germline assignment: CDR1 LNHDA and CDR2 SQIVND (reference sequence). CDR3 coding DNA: TGTGCCAGTAGGGGTAGAGGGACCTCCTACAATGAGCAGTTCTTC. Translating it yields CASRGRGTSYNEQFF.

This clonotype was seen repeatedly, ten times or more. The CDR3, as DNA: TGTGCCAGCAGTGAGCGTGACTACTATAATTCACCCCTCCACTTT. Its protein product is CASSERDYYNSPLHF. The chain links TRBV2 to TRBJ1-6, with D uncertain. V was cut by 3 bases and J by 3 bases, with 9 bases left in between. Germline-derived CDR1 and CDR2 are SNHLY and FYNNEI. The length of the CDR3 is 15 residues.

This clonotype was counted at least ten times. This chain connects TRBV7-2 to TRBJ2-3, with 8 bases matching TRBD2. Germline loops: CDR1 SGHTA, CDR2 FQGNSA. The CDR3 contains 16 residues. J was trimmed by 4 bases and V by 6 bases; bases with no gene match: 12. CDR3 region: CASSRLASFGADTQYF. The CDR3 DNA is TGTGCCAGCAGTAGACTAGCGTCCTTTGGGGCAGATACGCAGTATTTT.

The DNA for the CDR3 is TGCAGTGCTAGTAGCGGGGAAAATGAGCAGTTCTTC. Translated, it gives CSASSGENEQFF. The gene calls are TRBV20-1 and TRBJ2-1, with 8 bases fitting TRBD2. The CDR3 is 12 residues long. Germline V CDR1 and CDR2: DFQATT, SNEGSKA (reference sequence). The trim removed 3 bases at V and 7 bases at J, leaving 2 bases unmatched.

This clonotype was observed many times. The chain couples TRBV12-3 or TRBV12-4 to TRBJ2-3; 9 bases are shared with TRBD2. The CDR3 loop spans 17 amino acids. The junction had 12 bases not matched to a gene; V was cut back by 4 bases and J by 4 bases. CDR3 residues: CASSSRIAGAYADTQYF. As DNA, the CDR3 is TGTGCCAGCAGTTCACGAATAGCGGGGGCCTATGCAGATACGCAGTATTTT.

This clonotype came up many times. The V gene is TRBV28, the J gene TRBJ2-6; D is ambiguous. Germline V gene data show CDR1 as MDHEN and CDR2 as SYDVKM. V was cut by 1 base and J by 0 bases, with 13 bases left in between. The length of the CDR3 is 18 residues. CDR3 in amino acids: CASSLFPGLSSGANVLTF. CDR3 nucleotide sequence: TGTGCCAGCAGTTTATTTCCAGGCCTCAGCTCTGGGGCCAACGTCCTGACTTTC.

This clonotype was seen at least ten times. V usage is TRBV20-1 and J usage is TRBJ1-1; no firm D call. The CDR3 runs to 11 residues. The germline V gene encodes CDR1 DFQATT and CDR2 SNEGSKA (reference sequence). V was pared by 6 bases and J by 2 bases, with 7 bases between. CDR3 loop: CSAVKNTEAFF. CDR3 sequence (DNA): TGCAGTGCAGTGAAAAACACTGAAGCTTTCTTT.

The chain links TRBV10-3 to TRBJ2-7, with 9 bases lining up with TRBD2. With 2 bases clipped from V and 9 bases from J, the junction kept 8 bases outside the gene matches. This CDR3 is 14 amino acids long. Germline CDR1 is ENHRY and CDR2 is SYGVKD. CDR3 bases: TGTGCCATCAGTGAGGGGACTAGCTTCGCTTGGCAGTACTTC. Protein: CAISEGTSFAWQYF.

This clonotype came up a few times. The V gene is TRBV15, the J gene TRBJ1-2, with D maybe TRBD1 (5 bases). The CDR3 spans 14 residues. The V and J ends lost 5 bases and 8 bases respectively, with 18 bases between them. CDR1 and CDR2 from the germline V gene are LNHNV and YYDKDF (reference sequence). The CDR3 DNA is TGTGCCACCAGCTTTTCGCGAGGGACTGGCGGCTACACCTTC. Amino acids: CATSFSRGTGGYTF.

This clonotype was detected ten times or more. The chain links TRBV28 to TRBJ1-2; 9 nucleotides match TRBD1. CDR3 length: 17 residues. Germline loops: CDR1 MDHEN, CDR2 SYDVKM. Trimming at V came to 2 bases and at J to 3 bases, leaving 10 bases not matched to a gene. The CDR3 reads CASSLLTGQGLHYGYTF. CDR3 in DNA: TGTGCCAGCAGTTTACTCACGGGACAGGGACTTCACTATGGCTACACCTTC.

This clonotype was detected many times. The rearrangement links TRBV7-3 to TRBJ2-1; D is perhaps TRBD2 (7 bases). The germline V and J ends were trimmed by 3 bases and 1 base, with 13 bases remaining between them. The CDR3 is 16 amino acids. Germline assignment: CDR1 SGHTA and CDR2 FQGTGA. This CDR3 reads CASSFRGGQSYNEQFF. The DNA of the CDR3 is TGTGCCAGCAGCTTTAGGGGGGGACAATCCTACAATGAGCAGTTCTTC.

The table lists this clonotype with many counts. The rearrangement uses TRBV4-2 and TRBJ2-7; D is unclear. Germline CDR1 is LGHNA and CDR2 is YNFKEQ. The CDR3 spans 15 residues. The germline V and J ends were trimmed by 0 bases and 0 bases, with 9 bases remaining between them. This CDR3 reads CASSQDLTVSYEQYF. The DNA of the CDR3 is TGTGCCAGCAGCCAAGATCTAACGGTCTCCTACGAGCAGTACTTC.

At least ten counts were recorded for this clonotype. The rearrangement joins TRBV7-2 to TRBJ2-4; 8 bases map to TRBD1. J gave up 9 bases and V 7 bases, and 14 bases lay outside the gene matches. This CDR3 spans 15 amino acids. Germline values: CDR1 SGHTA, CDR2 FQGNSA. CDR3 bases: TGTGCCAGCACAACCCAGGGGGCGGTTTCCCCCATTCAGTACTTC. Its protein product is CASTTQGAVSPIQYF.

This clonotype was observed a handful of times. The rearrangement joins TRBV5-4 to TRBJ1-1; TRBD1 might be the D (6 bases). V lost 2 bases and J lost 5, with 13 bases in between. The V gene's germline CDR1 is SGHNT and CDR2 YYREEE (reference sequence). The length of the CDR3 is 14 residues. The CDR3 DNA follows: TGTGCCAGCAGCTTCGGGCAGGGGAGGACTGAAGCTTTCTTT. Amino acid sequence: CASSFGQGRTEAFF.

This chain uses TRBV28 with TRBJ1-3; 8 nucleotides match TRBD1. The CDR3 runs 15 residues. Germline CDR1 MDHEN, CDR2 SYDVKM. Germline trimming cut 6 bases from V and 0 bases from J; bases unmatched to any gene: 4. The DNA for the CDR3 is TGTGCCAGCAGGGCGACAGGGGCCTCTGGAAACACCATATATTTT. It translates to CASRATGASGNTIYF. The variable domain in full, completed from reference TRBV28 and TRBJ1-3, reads DVKVTQSSRYLVKRTGEKVFLECVQDMDHENMFWYRQDPGLGLRLIYFSYDVKMKEKGDIPEGYSVSREKKERFSLILESASTNQTSMYLCASRATGASGNTIYFGEGSWLTVV.

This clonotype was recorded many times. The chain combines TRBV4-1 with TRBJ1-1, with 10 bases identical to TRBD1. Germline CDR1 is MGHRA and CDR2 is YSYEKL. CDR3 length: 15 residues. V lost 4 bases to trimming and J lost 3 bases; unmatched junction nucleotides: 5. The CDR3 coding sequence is TGCGCCAGCAGCCGTGCCGGGACAGGGGACACTGAAGCTTTCTTT. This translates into CASSRAGTGDTEAFF.